These T cell receptor beta chains were read from a single sample in a study of CD8 T cells in ankylosing spondylitis. TCRdb called the 5' RACE reads again in MiXCR, with one record for every CDR3 protein. The table has fewer than 35,000 distinct CDR3 sequences, over 12% seen once. The sequencing input was blood. The source of these receptors is a male donor with ankylosing spondylitis or in good health (not recorded which). The CDR3 runs from the conserved cysteine through the conserved F or W. D genes are given only for firm matches. Clone size is stated in some rows and not others, as once, few, many or a class when expanded.

clone_size d_call j_call cdr3_length v_call cdr3_nt cdr3_aa
few . TRBJ2-3 15 TRBV6-2/TRBV6-3 TGTGCCAGCAGCCCCCCACAGGGATTCACAGATACGCAGTATTTT CASSPPQGFTDTQYF
many TRBD2 TRBJ2-1 15 TRBV20-1 TGCAGTGCTTCCCCATGGACTAGCGGGAGCAATGAGCAGTTCTTC CSASPWTSGSNEQFF
few . TRBJ1-5 16 TRBV4-3 TGCGCCAGCAGCCAAGATCTAGACGGTAGCAATCAGCCCCAGCATTTT CASSQDLDGSNQPQHF
few . TRBJ2-7 11 TRBV4-1 TGCGCCAGCAGCCAGTACAGGGAGCAGTACTTC CASSQYREQYF
few TRBD1 TRBJ1-5 15 TRBV7-2 TGTGCCAGCAGCTTAGAGACAGGGTTATTTCAGCCCCAGCATTTT CASSLETGLFQPQHF
. . TRBJ2-3 15 TRBV19 TGTGCCAGTAGTATTGGCCACCCTAGCACAGATACGCAGTATTTT CASSIGHPSTDTQYF
. . TRBJ2-2 14 TRBV7-6 TGTGCCAGCACCCGGGGAGCGAACACCGGGGAGCTGTTTTTT CASTRGANTGELFF
few . TRBJ2-1 12 TRBV28 TGTGCCAGCAGTTTTCCCGGAAATGAGCAGTTCTTC CASSFPGNEQFF
few . TRBJ2-2 13 TRBV14 TGTGCCAGCAGCCAAGTTAGTGCCGGGGAGCTGTTTTTT CASSQVSAGELFF
few TRBD1 TRBJ2-7 13 TRBV10-3 TGTGCCATCAGTGAGGGACAGGGGAACGAGCAGTACTTC CAISEGQGNEQYF
few . TRBJ1-1 12 TRBV28 TGTGCCAGCTCCGAGACGAACACTGAAGCTTTCTTT CASSETNTEAFF
few . TRBJ2-1 13 TRBV9 TGTGCCAGCAGCGTAGGTCTCCCAAATGAGCAGTTCTTC CASSVGLPNEQFF
. . TRBJ2-1 13 TRBV12-5 TGTGCTAGTGAATCGGACTGGAACAATGAGCAGTTCTTC CASESDWNNEQFF
. . TRBJ2-3 14 TRBV5-6 TGTGCCAGCAGCTTGCGAGGGGAGACAGATACGCAGTATTTT CASSLRGETDTQYF
few . TRBJ1-5 12 TRBV29-1 TGCAGCGTTCGGGAGAGCAATCAGCCCCAGCATTTT CSVRESNQPQHF
few TRBD1 TRBJ2-4 14 TRBV29-1 TGCAGCGCCGCCCCGGGACAGGGGGCGCGAATTCAGTACTTC CSAAPGQGARIQYF
once TRBD1 TRBJ1-4 15 TRBV7-2 TGTGCCAGCAGTACGGGACAGCCGATTAATGAAAAACTGTTTTTT CASSTGQPINEKLFF
. TRBD2 TRBJ2-1 15 TRBV6-1 TGTGCCAGCAGTGAGGAAGCGGGAGGGTACAATGAGCAGTTCTTC CASSEEAGGYNEQFF
. . TRBJ1-4 14 TRBV5-5 TGTGCCAGCAGCTCGGGTTCTGTGAATGAAAAACTGTTTTTT CASSSGSVNEKLFF
. . TRBJ2-3 10 TRBV20-1 TGCAGTGCGGTCCAGGATACGCAGTATTTT CSAVQDTQYF
. . TRBJ2-2 17 TRBV6-2/TRBV6-3 TGTGCCAGCAGTTACTATCCCAGGGCTCCGAACACCGGGGAGCTGTTTTTT CASSYYPRAPNTGELFF
. . TRBJ2-2 15 TRBV14 TGTGCCAGCAGCCAAGACCCCAGGGGGGTCGGGGAGCTGTTTTTT CASSQDPRGVGELFF
. TRBD2 TRBJ2-2 16 TRBV11-2 TGTGCCAGCAGCTTGGCTAGCGGGAGAATCACCGGGGAGCTGTTTTTT CASSLASGRITGELFF
few . TRBJ2-1 13 TRBV29-1 TGCAGCGTTGAAAGGACGGAAGTTTACGAGCAGTTCTTC CSVERTEVYEQFF
medium-sized . TRBJ1-1 13 TRBV20-1 TGCAGTGCCAGGATTGCGGGGGACACTGAAGCTTTCTTT CSARIAGDTEAFF
few TRBD1 TRBJ1-5 15 TRBV6-2/TRBV6-3 TGTGCCAGCAGTCCCCGGACAGGGGTTGGTCAGCCCCAGCATTTT CASSPRTGVGQPQHF
. . TRBJ1-2 13 TRBV29-1 TGCAGCGTTGTCGGCAGGAAAGAAGATGGCTACACCTTC CSVVGRKEDGYTF
few . TRBJ2-4 13 TRBV2 TGTGCCAGCACCCGGGATTCCCGGAACATTCAGTACTTC CASTRDSRNIQYF
. TRBD1 TRBJ2-2 17 TRBV25-1 TGTGCCAGCAGTGAATCGTTGGGACAGGAATCCACCGGGGAGCTGTTTTTT CASSESLGQESTGELFF
. . TRBJ2-3 18 TRBV5-1 TGCGCCAGCAGCCCCCGCCTGGGGGCTACCCTAGATCCCCCTACGCAGTATTTT CASSPRLGATLDPPTQYF
. . TRBJ1-3 14 TRBV6-2/TRBV6-3 TGTGCCAGCAGTTCCAGGAGGCCTGGAAACACCATATATTTT CASSSRRPGNTIYF
few TRBD1 TRBJ2-7 14 TRBV10-3 TGTGCCATAAGGGCAGACAGGGACTCCTACGAGCAGTACTTC CAIRADRDSYEQYF
. TRBD1 TRBJ2-1 14 TRBV5-5 TGTGCCAGCAGCACCGGGACAGGATACAATGAGCAGTTCTTC CASSTGTGYNEQFF
few . TRBJ2-3 18 TRBV25-1 TGTGCCAGCAGTGATGAAGAGGTGCGGCCTGATAGGACAGATACGCAGTATTTT CASSDEEVRPDRTDTQYF
few . TRBJ2-1 12 TRBV7-2 TGTGCCAGCAGCCCGCAGGGTAGTGAGCAGTTCTTC CASSPQGSEQFF
few . TRBJ2-5 14 TRBV12-3/TRBV12-4 TGTGCCAGCAGTTTCGGGCTGAGCCAAGAGACCCAGTACTTC CASSFGLSQETQYF
. TRBD2 TRBJ2-3 15 TRBV7-2 TGTGCCAGCAGCTTAGTTAGCGGGAGAGGAAATACGCAGTATTTT CASSLVSGRGNTQYF
many TRBD2 TRBJ2-3 16 TRBV7-9 TGTGCCAGCAGCATGGTCATCGGGAGGGCTCCAGATACGCAGTATTTT CASSMVIGRAPDTQYF
. . TRBJ1-1 13 TRBV7-6 TGTGCCAGCAGCTTAGAGGGTCGGATGGAAGCTTTCTTT CASSLEGRMEAFF
. . TRBJ1-1 13 TRBV7-3 TGTGCCAGCAGCTTATGGAAAAGCACTGAAGCTTTCTTT CASSLWKSTEAFF
few . TRBJ2-2 16 TRBV29-1 TGCAGCGTTGAAGATAATGTCAGTAGGGACACCGGGGAGCTGTTTTTT CSVEDNVSRDTGELFF
. . TRBJ2-2 12 TRBV2 TGTGCCAGCAGTGATCTTTTGGGGGAGCTGTTTTTT CASSDLLGELFF
. . TRBJ1-1 18 TRBV4-3 TGCGCCAGCAGCCAAAGGATAACCGGGTCCTTAATGAACACTGAAGCTTTCTTT CASSQRITGSLMNTEAFF
. . TRBJ2-4 13 TRBV27 TGTGCCAGCAGTCAGGGGAGCAAAAACATTCAGTACTTC CASSQGSKNIQYF
many TRBD1 TRBJ1-4 14 TRBV18 TGTGCCAGCTCACTGGACAGGGCGGATGAAAAACTGTTTTTT CASSLDRADEKLFF
. . TRBJ2-2 15 TRBV3-1 TGTGCCAGCAGCCCCCCTGTGTGGCTGGCCGGGGAGCTGTTTTTT CASSPPVWLAGELFF
few . TRBJ1-5 13 TRBV12-3/TRBV12-4 TGTGCCAGCAGAGTTGCAAGCAATCAGCCCCAGCATTTT CASRVASNQPQHF
. TRBD1 TRBJ1-2 15 TRBV12-3/TRBV12-4 TGTGCCAGCAGTTCCATTGGGGACAGGAGGCTTGGCTACACCTTC CASSSIGDRRLGYTF
few . TRBJ2-5 13 TRBV11-2 TGTGCCAGCAGCTTAGACCCGTGGGAGACCCAGTACTTC CASSLDPWETQYF